A single TCR beta chain is shown here with its context. This sample was included in a study of T cells expressing NK-cell markers. The CDR3 is made up of 15 amino acids. Germline assignment: CDR1 SGHRS and CDR2 YFSETQ. TCRdb reworked the 5' RACE reads into one entry per CDR3 protein, no DNA. This sample's table reports about 380,000 distinct CDR3 sequences. This rearrangement joins TRBV5-1 to TRBJ2-2. Sequences were obtained from blood T cells: a sorted CD56 or NKG2C T cell subset, CD4+ or CD8+ T cells, or bulk PBMC T cells (not recorded which). This clonotype was obtained from a man aged 18-69 years in good health. The chain's CDR3 is CASSPTFMDTGELFF.